This TCR beta chain was sequenced during a study of CD8 T cells in Susac syndrome. Study overall: At the time of blood draw, patients with Susac syndrome were therapy-naive, receiving corticosteroids, or receiving intravenous immunoglobulin alone. Points from the study as a whole: Clonal expansion of CD8+ cells in Susac peaked in TEMRA cells (and in active patients).

RNA, at about 0.45 to 1 ug, was reverse transcribed with random hexamers. TCRdb redid the calling of the immunoSEQ multiplex PCR reads with MiXCR, one entry per CDR3 protein. The sample gives around 80,000 distinct CDR3 sequences, about 96% of which show up once; around 0.41% is in the top ten. For this clonotype: Antigen specificity is unknown.

Sequencing was carried out using CD8+ T cells from PBMCs. The receptor's source is a human donor with Susac syndrome.

The CDR3 region is CASGPVPIETQYF. In DNA, the CDR3 is TGTGCCAGCGGTCCCGTTCCCATTGAGACCCAGTACTTC. This chain joins TRBV7-2 and TRBJ2-5; D remains ambiguous. This CDR3 spans 13 amino acids. Deletions cut 8 bases from V and 5 bases from J, with 15 bases between. Germline loops: CDR1 SGHTA, CDR2 FQGNSA.